A selection of T cell receptor beta chains follows, all from one sample in a study of blood T cell repertoires in COVID-19. Assay used: immunoSEQ multiplex PCR; TCRdb lists only in-frame clones, some missing. The table shows about 68,000 clones, with roughly 85% occurring only once. The source material was peripheral blood. Receptor source: a man in his fifties with acute or convalescent COVID-19. The CDR3 runs from the conserved cysteine through the conserved F or W. A D gene is named only where the DNA matches it firmly. Rows may omit the clone size; those that give it use once, few, many or a size class.

>TRBD1|17|few|TRBJ1-6|TRBV3-1/TRBV3-2
CASSQDWRDRGDSPLHF
TGTGCCAGCAGCCAAGATTGGCGGGACAGGGGGGATTCACCCCTCCACTTT
>-|16|few|TRBJ1-2|TRBV27
CASSTSLTAPRDGYTF
TGTGCCAGCAGTACCTCCTTGACAGCCCCAAGGGATGGCTACACCTTC
>-|18|few|TRBJ2-5|TRBV15
CATSNSGRGRGARETQYF
TGTGCCACCAGCAACTCCGGTAGGGGGCGGGGGGCGCGGGAGACCCAGTACTTC
>TRBD1|15|-|TRBJ2-2|TRBV5-6
CASSAGTGPTGELFF
TGTGCCAGCAGTGCCGGGACAGGGCCCACCGGGGAGCTGTTTTTT
>-|14|-|TRBJ2-1|TRBV4-1
CASSQDGPGDEQFF
TGCGCCAGCAGCCAAGATGGGCCGGGGGATGAGCAGTTCTTC
>-|14|-|TRBJ1-2|TRBV3-1/TRBV3-2
CASSQVQGVTGYTF
TGTGCCAGCAGCCAAGTTCAAGGGGTGACTGGCTACACCTTC
>-|16|-|TRBJ2-2|TRBV5-6
CASSPIAGSDTGELFF
TGTGCCAGCAGTCCTATCGCAGGGTCGGACACCGGGGAGCTGTTTTTT
>-|15|-|TRBJ2-2|TRBV6-5
CASSYGRVLAGELFF
TGTGCCAGCAGTTACGGCAGGGTTTTAGCCGGGGAGCTGTTTTTT
>TRBD1|14|-|TRBJ1-5|TRBV6-1
CASSDRGRVQPQHF
TGTGCCAGCAGTGACAGGGGGCGAGTACAGCCCCAGCATTTT
>-|17|-|TRBJ1-5|TRBV21-1
CASSNYRTGAINQPQHF
TGTGCCAGCAGCAATTATCGGACAGGGGCAATCAATCAGCCCCAGCATTTT
>-|17|-|TRBJ2-2|TRBV10-3
CAISESRDSRNTGELFF
TGTGCCATCAGTGAGTCGAGGGACTCGCGTAACACCGGGGAGCTGTTTTTT
>-|16|few|TRBJ1-1|TRBV6-1
CASSDGRGRTNTEAFF
TGTGCCAGCAGTGATGGGCGGGGTAGGACAAACACTGAAGCTTTCTTT
>-|15|-|TRBJ2-3|TRBV6-1
CASSEQGWGTDTQYF
TGTGCCAGCAGTGAACAGGGATGGGGCACAGATACGCAGTATTTT